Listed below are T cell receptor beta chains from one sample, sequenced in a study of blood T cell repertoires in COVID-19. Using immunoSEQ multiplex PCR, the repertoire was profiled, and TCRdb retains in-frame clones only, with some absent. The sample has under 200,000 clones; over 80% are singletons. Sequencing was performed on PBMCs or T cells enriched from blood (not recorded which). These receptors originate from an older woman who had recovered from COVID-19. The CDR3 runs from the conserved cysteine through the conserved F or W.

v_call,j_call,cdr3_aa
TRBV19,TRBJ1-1,CASSMLGGETEAFF
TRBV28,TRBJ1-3,CASKDWPSGNTIYF
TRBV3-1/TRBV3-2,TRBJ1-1,CASSHGTGETEAFF
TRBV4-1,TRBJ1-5,CASSQEHRPMTNQPQHF
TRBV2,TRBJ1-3,CASATGWDTIYF
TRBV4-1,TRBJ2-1,CASSQPYQRVSYNEQFF
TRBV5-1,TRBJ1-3,CASSPTGKSGNTIYF
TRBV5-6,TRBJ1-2,CASSTKRTPGWGGYTF
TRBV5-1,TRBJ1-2,CASSLVRGHGYTF
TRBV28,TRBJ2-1,CASSLAGDYEQFF
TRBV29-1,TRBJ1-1,CSVRVGAVGDTEAFF
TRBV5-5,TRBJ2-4,CASSPLAIAKNIQYF
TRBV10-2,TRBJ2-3,CASTYFGVGDTQYF
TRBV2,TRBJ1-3,CASSGGYTNTIYF
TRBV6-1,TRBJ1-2,CASSEAPRLDRAYGYTF
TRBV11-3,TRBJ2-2,CASSWGTGFTGELFF
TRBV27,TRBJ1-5,CASSLGARGSQPQHF
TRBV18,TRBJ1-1,CASSPVSIQNTEAFF
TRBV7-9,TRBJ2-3,CATQVWGGQYF
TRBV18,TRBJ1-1,CASSPQGPRNTEAFF
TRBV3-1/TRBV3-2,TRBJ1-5,CASSLTGTGNQPQHF
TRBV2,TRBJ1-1,CASSLRVQNTEAFF
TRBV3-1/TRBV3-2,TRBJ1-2,CASSQDHFAGAYGYTF
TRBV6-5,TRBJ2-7,CASSNIAGSNYEQYF
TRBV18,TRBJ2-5,CASSPEGGIGTQYF
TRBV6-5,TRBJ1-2,CASSYVDRAGGYTF
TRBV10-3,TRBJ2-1,CAIRVGGGSYNEQFF
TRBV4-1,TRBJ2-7,CASSQASGLARHEQYF
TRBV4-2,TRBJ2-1,CASSQDFSGGDNEQFF
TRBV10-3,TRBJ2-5,CAISEVSGGQETQYF
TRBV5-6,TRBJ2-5,CASSLDTGLAGGTQYF
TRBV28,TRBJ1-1,CASRYGTGGTEAFF
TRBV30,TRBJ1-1,CAWAGGTEAFF
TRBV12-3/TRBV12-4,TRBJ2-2,CASSRLNTGELFF
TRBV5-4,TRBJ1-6,CASSPRGGNNSPLHF
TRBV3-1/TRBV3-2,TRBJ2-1,CASSQSREGEQFF
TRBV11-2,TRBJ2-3,CASSSGLAGADTQYF
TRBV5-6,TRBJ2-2,CASSLQGNTGELFF
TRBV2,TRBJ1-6,CASSEQGSFSALHF
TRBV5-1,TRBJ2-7,CASSINRESYEQYF
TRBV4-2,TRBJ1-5,CASSHRSTGNQPQHF
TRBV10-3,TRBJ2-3,CAITPAGFTDTQYF
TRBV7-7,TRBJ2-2,CASSLSSGTTGELFF
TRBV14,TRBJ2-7,CASSPSRDTFSYEQYF
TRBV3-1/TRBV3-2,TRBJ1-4,CASSPDREINEKLFF
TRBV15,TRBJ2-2,CATSRGAGGTGELFF
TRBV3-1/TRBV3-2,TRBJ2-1,CASSQSGREQFF
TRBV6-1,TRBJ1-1,CASSDLGQGTSEAFF
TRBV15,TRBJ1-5,CATSNNRGQPQHF
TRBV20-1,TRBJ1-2,CSASSDRESYGYTF
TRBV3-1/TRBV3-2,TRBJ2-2,CASRFGGTNTGELFF
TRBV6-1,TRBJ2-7,CASSERGEVGGYEQYF
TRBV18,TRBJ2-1,CASSPGLLAPGNEQFF
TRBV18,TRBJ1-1,CASSSLRGNTEAFF
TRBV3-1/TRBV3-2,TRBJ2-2,CASSHQGAGGTGELFF
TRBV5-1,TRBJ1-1,CASNLFGGHTEAFF
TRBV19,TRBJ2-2,CASSIGGQTGSLTGELFF
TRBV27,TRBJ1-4,CASRIFGGSNEKLFF
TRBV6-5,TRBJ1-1,CASSYSWDSTEAFF
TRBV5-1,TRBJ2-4,CASSLGTGGNIQYF